This T cell receptor (beta chain) emerged from a study of shared clonotypes between healthy human individuals. Across the whole study: Three plates each covered CD4 naive and memory; CD8 naive two, CD8 memory one.

Germline CDR1 SQVTM, CDR2 ANQGSEA. The CDR3 runs to 16 residues. V lost 0 bases and J lost 2, with 16 bases in between. Adult donors, all healthy and HIV-negative, had no recent acute infections or vaccinations. Memory CD4+ cells were the fraction left after CD45RA+ naive selection. Over several immunoSEQ plates, each subset's genomic DNA was distributed in even portions. Method: immunoSEQ multiplex PCR; TCRdb's copy keeps in-frame clones and lacks some. Of some 2.3 million clones in the sample, roughly 93% were seen once. This receptor was obtained from a man between 18 and 29 years old in good health. Some clones in this sample may be carry-over from other donors' samples. This rearrangement joins TRBV29-1 to TRBJ1-1; D ambiguous. What was sequenced was naive CD4+ T cells from PBMCs. The subset: CD45RA+ positively selected. The CDR3 sequence: CSVEDLMGRSNTEAFF. CDR3 in DNA: TGCAGCGTTGAAGATCTCATGGGCAGATCCAACACTGAAGCTTTCTTT.